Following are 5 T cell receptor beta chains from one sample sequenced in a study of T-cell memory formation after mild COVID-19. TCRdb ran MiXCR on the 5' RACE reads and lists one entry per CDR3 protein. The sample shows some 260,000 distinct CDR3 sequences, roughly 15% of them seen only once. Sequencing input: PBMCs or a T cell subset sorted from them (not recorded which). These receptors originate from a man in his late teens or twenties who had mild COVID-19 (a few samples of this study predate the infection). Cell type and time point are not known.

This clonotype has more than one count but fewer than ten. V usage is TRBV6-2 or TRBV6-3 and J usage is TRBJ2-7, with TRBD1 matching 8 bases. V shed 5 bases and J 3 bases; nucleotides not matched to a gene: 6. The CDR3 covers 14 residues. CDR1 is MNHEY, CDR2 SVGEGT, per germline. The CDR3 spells CASSLQGANYEQYV. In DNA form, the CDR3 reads TGTGCCAGCAGTCTTCAGGGGGCGAACTACGAGCAGTACGTC.

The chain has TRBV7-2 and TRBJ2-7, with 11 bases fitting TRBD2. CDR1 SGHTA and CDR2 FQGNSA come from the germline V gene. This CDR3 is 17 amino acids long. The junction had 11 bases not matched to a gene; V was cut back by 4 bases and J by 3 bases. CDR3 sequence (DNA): TGTGCCAGCAGCTATCACTCACTAGCGGGGGCCAACTACGAGCAGTACGTC. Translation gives CASSYHSLAGANYEQYV.

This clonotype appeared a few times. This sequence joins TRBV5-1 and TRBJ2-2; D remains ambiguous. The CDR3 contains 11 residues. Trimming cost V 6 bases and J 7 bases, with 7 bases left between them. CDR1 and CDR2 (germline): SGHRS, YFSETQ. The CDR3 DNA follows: TGCGCCAGCAAATTGAACGGGGAGCTGTTTTTT. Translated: CASKLNGELFF.

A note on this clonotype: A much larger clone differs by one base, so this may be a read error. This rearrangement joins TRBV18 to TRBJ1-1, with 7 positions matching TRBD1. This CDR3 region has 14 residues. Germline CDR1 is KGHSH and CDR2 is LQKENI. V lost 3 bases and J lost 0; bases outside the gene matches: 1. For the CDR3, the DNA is TGTGCCAGCTCACCGGGACAGATGAACACTGAAGCTTTCTTT. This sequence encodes CASSPGQMNTEAFF.

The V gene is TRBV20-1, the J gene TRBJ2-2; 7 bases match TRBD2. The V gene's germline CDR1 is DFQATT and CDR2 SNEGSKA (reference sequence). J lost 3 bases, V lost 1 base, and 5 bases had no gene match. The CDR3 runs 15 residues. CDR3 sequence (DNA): TGCAGTGCTAGAGTGGCTAGCGGATACACCGGGGAGCTGTTTTTT. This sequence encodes CSARVASGYTGELFF.